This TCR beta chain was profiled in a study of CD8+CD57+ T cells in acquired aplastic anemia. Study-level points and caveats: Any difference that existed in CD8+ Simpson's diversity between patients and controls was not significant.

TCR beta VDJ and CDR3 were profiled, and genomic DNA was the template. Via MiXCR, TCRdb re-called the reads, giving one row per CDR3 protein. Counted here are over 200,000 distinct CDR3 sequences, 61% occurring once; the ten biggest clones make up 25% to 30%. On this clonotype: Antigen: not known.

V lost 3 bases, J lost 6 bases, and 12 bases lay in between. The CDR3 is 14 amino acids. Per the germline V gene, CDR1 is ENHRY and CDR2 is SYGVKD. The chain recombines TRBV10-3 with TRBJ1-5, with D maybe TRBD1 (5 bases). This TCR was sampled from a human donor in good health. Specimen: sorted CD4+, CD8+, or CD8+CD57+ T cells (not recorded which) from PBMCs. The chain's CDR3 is CAISEMGEGQPQHF. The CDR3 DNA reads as TGTGCCATCAGTGAAATGGGGGAAGGTCAGCCCCAGCATTTT.